The 29 T cell receptor beta chains listed next were all sequenced from one sample in a study of radiation and T cells in renal cell carcinoma. Profiled with immunoSEQ multiplex PCR; TCRdb holds only in-frame clones, not every one. The sample contains 95,000 or so clones, approximately 86% of which appear only once. Regarding time point: baseline pretreatment blood. Treatment defined: 15 Gy SBRT to primary tumor, nephrectomy 4 weeks later. Sequenced here: blood, sampled from a patient whose treatment included radiotherapy and nephrectomy. These receptors were collected from a man aged 50 or older with renal cell carcinoma.

This chain connects TRBV29-1 to TRBJ2-5; 7 positions agree with TRBD1. This CDR3 region has 11 residues. Germline V lookup: CDR1 SQVTM, CDR2 ANQGSEA. V gave up 4 bases and J gave up 5 bases; unmatched junction bases: 1. The CDR3 protein is CSVVQGETQYF. CDR3 in DNA: TGCAGCGTTGTACAGGGGGAGACCCAGTACTTC.

The DNA for the CDR3 is TGTGCCAGTACCCATCCTGTGGGACGATTTACCTACGAGCAGTACTTC. Residues: CASTHPVGRFTYEQYF. The rearrangement joins TRBV19 to TRBJ2-7; the D call may be TRBD1 or TRBD2 (5 bases each). This CDR3 has 16 residues. Trimming removed 7 bases from V and 2 bases from J, with 21 bases in between. Germline CDR1 and CDR2: LNHDA and SQIVND (reference sequence). The variable domain in full, with the rest retrieved from reference TRBV19 and TRBJ2-7, is DGGITQSPKYLFRKEGQNVTLSCEQNLNHDAMYWYRQDPGQGLRLIYYSQIVNDFQKGDIAEGYSVSREKKESFPLTVTSAQKNPTAFYLCASTHPVGRFTYEQYFGPGTRLTVT.

V is TRBV4-3 and J is TRBJ1-6; maybe TRBD1 (6 bases). Per germline, CDR1 LGHNA and CDR2 YSLEER. Trimming stripped 1 base from V and 10 bases from J, with 11 bases between. CDR3 size: 14 residues. The CDR3 DNA is TGCGCCAGCAGCCAAGGACAGGTCGGGTCACCCCTCCACTTT. It is translated as CASSQGQVGSPLHF.

The chain carries TRBV7-6 and TRBJ2-3; D may be TRBD2 (6 bases). The CDR3 is 15 residues long. Germline V CDR1 and CDR2: SGHVS, FNYEAQ. V was shortened by 5 bases and J by 0 bases, with 12 bases between the two germline ends. The CDR3 coding sequence is TGTGCCAGCAGCCGGCTCGGGGGTAGCACAGATACGCAGTATTTT. As protein: CASSRLGGSTDTQYF.

The J gene is TRBJ1-2, the V gene TRBV2, with 8 bases matching TRBD1. The CDR3 loop spans 13 amino acids. The J segment lost 7 bases and the V segment lost 6 bases, leaving 7 bases of the junction unmatched. CDR1 is SNHLY and CDR2 is FYNNEI in the germline V gene. CDR3 in amino acids: CASSAGQGFGYTF. The CDR3 DNA sequence: TGTGCCAGCAGCGCCGGACAGGGTTTTGGCTACACCTTC.

The chain uses TRBV6-6 and TRBJ1-5; 8 bases are shared with TRBD1. CDR3 length: 14 amino acids. Germline V gene lookup returns CDR1 MNHNY and CDR2 SVGAGI (reference sequence). With V trimmed by 10 bases and J by 11 bases, 16 bases remained unmatched. The CDR3 spells CATKTGTGFGAQHF. The CDR3 DNA is TGTGCCACCAAGACAGGGACAGGCTTTGGAGCCCAGCATTTT.

This clone was counted only a few times. The chain recombines TRBV5-1 with TRBJ1-1, with 8 bases fitting TRBD1. Losses at the gene ends were 0 bases for V and 11 bases for J; bases not matched to a gene: 6. The CDR3 totals 13 residues. Germline loops: CDR1 SGHRS, CDR2 YFSETQ. CDR3 amino acids: CASSLAGQGWAFF. CDR3 DNA: TGCGCCAGCAGCTTGGCAGGACAGGGTTGGGCTTTCTTT.

The genes are TRBV6-1 and TRBJ2-7; D not resolved. Germline CDR1 reads MNHNS; CDR2 reads SASEGT. CDR3 length: 11 amino acids. Trimming pared 6 bases from V and 4 bases from J, leaving 7 bases between. This chain's CDR3 is CASREMYEQYF. The DNA of the CDR3 is TGTGCCAGCAGGGAAATGTACGAGCAGTACTTC.

The gene calls are TRBV29-1 and TRBJ2-4; 11 bases match TRBD2. This CDR3 spans 16 amino acids. V lost 4 bases and J lost 1; bases outside the gene matches: 6. Germline CDR1 is SQVTM and CDR2 is ANQGSEA. The CDR3 DNA reads TGCAGCGTTGTGGGACTAGCGGAGTCGGCCAAAAACATTCAGTACTTC. This gives the protein CSVVGLAESAKNIQYF.

The chain recombines TRBV7-2 with TRBJ1-1, with TRBD1 matching 7 bases. Per the germline V gene, CDR1 is SGHTA and CDR2 is FQGNSA. The J segment lost 10 bases and the V segment lost 2 bases, leaving 7 bases of the junction unmatched. The CDR3 runs 13 residues. This CDR3 is CASSLYRGGAAFF. The CDR3 region has the DNA TGTGCCAGCAGCTTATACAGGGGAGGGGCAGCTTTCTTT.

This clone has only one observation. Sequence at one end of the junction differs from germline and may be a read error. The chain employs TRBV7-9 and TRBJ1-5, with D tentatively TRBD1 (6 bases). Germline V gene sequence: CDR1 SEHNR, CDR2 FQNEAQ (reference sequence). This CDR3 spans 17 amino acids. The CDR3 region is CVPNSILPDRSNQPQHF. The DNA for the CDR3 is TGCGTGCCGAACTCTATTTTACCAGACAGGAGCAATCAGCCCCAGCATTTT.

V usage is TRBV19 and J usage is TRBJ1-1; D is perhaps TRBD1 (6 bases). The CDR3 sequence is 16 residues long. V lost 5 bases, J lost 4 bases, and 20 bases lay in between. CDR1 LNHDA and CDR2 SQIVND come from the germline V gene (reference sequence). The CDR3, as DNA: TGTGCCAGTAGTGGACCTTTAGGGGGGACGGCCACTGAAGCTTTCTTT. It yields the protein CASSGPLGGTATEAFF.

This chain joins TRBV11-2 and TRBJ2-5; no reliable D call. CDR1 and CDR2 from the germline V gene are SGHAT and FQNNGV. The CDR3 runs 16 residues. V lost 2 bases and J 1 base, leaving 14 bases between the germline ends. This CDR3 is CASSLFRRGPQETQYF. CDR3 DNA sequence: TGTGCCAGCAGCTTATTCCGCCGAGGCCCCCAAGAGACCCAGTACTTC.

The genes are TRBV4-1 and TRBJ2-2, with D possibly being TRBD1 (5 bases). The V gene's germline CDR1 is MGHRA and CDR2 YSYEKL. The CDR3 has 15 amino acids. Between the trimmed V and J ends, which lost 1 base and 6 bases, there was a span of 12 bases. The CDR3 region is CASSQARGNAGELFF. The CDR3 DNA is TGCGCCAGCAGCCAAGCAAGGGGAAACGCCGGGGAGCTGTTTTTT.

The chain joins TRBV4-3 to TRBJ1-3; D unresolved. This CDR3 is 18 amino acids long. In germline, CDR1 is LGHNA, CDR2 YSLEER. Deletions cut 4 bases from V and 0 bases from J, with 19 bases between. For the CDR3, the DNA is TGCGCCAGCAGCCGAGCAACCGGGCGGGAGCTCTCTGGAAACACCATATATTTT. Translation: CASSRATGRELSGNTIYF.

With regard to this clone: At one end the junction does not follow the germline gene, possibly because of a read error. Other DNA sequences within the sample encode an identical CDR3. The gene calls are TRBV7-9 and TRBJ1-2; a weak D match, TRBD1 (5 bases). CDR1 is SEHNR and CDR2 is FQNEAQ in the germline V gene (reference sequence). There are 14 residues in the CDR3. The chain's CDR3 is CASTVTATDYGYTF. The CDR3 bases are TGTGCCAGCACCGTGACAGCTACCGACTATGGCTACACCTTT.

This clone came up once. This rearrangement joins TRBV7-9 to TRBJ2-7; TRBD1 aligns across 9 bases. Germline values: CDR1 SEHNR, CDR2 FQNEAQ (reference sequence). The CDR3 covers 15 residues. After removal of 6 bases from V and 2 bases from J, the junction contained 8 bases not matched to a gene. CDR3 in DNA: TGTGCCAGCAGTTCCCGGGACAGGGAGGCCTACGAGCAGTACTTC. It is translated as CASSSRDREAYEQYF.

The CDR3 region is CASSLDTYEQYF. The CDR3 nucleotides read TGCGCCAGCAGCTTGGACACTTACGAGCAGTACTTC. The chain links TRBV5-1 to TRBJ2-7; D unclear. CDR1 and CDR2 (germline): SGHRS, YFSETQ. The ends were cut back, 0 bases at V and 4 bases at J, with 5 bases in the middle. This CDR3 spans 12 amino acids. Full variable domain (outside the CDR3, taken from reference TRBV5-1 and TRBJ2-7): KAGVTQTPRYLIKTRGQQVTLSCSPISGHRSVSWYQQTPGQGLQFLFEYFSETQRNKGNFPGRFSGRQFSNSRSEMNVSTLELGDSALYLCASSLDTYEQYFGPGTRLTVT.

The chain uses TRBV27 and TRBJ2-7; 7 bases fit TRBD2. The CDR3 consists of 14 residues. Per germline, CDR1 MNHEY and CDR2 SMNVEV (reference sequence). V was pared by 5 bases and J by 3 bases, with 7 bases of the junction left unmatched. For the CDR3, the DNA is TGTGCCAGCAGTCTCTCGCGGGAGAGCTACGAGCAGTACTTC. It encodes CASSLSRESYEQYF.

The chain recombines TRBV7-9 with TRBJ2-1; 9 nucleotides agree with TRBD2. This CDR3 has 15 amino acids. Per germline, CDR1 SEHNR and CDR2 FQNEAQ (reference sequence). Unmatched junction bases numbered 7, after V lost 6 bases and J lost 4 bases. The CDR3 DNA follows: TGTGCCAGCAGTGGAGCGGGGGGCGGGTACAATGAGCAGTTCTTC. Encoded protein: CASSGAGGGYNEQFF.

The V and J genes are TRBV6-5 and TRBJ1-5, with D unclear. The ends were cut back, 5 bases at V and 8 bases at J, with 13 bases in the middle. CDR1 is MNHEY, CDR2 SVGAGI, per germline. The CDR3 sequence is 13 residues long. CDR3 DNA sequence: TGTGCCAGCAGTCCCCCACTCGGTGAGCCCCAGCATTTT. It encodes CASSPPLGEPQHF.

V is TRBV9 and J is TRBJ2-3; D is uncertain. Germline-derived CDR1 and CDR2 are SGDLS and YYNGEE. Trimming pared 0 bases from V and 5 bases from J, leaving 7 bases between. The CDR3 is 13 amino acids. The CDR3: CASSVGVEDTQYF. CDR3 DNA sequence: TGTGCCAGCAGCGTAGGGGTAGAAGATACGCAGTATTTT.

The V and J genes are TRBV5-8 and TRBJ1-2; D gene unclear. Germline CDR1 is SGHTS and CDR2 is YDEGEE. V lost 2 bases to trimming and J lost 0 bases, with 11 bases between them. The CDR3 runs 15 residues. CDR3 DNA: TGTGCCAGCAGCTTCCAAGGGTACTCTAACTATGGCTACACCTTC. Translation: CASSFQGYSNYGYTF.

As regards this clone: An end of the junction differs from the germline gene, which may be a read error. V gene TRBV7-7 combines with J gene TRBJ2-1; D uncertain. Germline V gene data show CDR1 as SSHAT and CDR2 as FNYEAQ (reference sequence). The CDR3 runs 13 residues. In nucleotides, the CDR3 is TGTGCTAGCAGCTTAGGGCCCAGCAATGAGCAGTTCTTC. As protein: CASSLGPSNEQFF.

The chain carries TRBV18 and TRBJ1-4; 10 bases are shared with TRBD1. CDR3 length: 17 amino acids. Germline lookup yields CDR1 KGHSH and CDR2 LQKENI. The trim removed 3 bases at V and 4 bases at J, leaving 8 bases unmatched. CDR3: CASSPPDRGQVNEKLFF. For the CDR3, the DNA is TGTGCCAGCTCACCTCCAGACAGGGGGCAGGTTAATGAAAAACTGTTTTTT.

The V call is TRBV18, the J call TRBJ1-2, with 8 bases that match TRBD1. V gave up 5 bases and J gave up 4 bases; unmatched junction bases: 9. Germline V lookup: CDR1 KGHSH, CDR2 LQKENI. The CDR3 has 15 amino acids. CDR3 amino acids: CASSTDRGYVYGYTF. In nucleotides, the CDR3 is TGTGCCAGCTCAACAGACAGGGGTTATGTCTATGGCTACACCTTC.

J is TRBJ2-7 and V is TRBV6-1; D is unresolved. Per germline, CDR1 MNHNS and CDR2 SASEGT. CDR3 size: 15 residues. Trimming left V 8 bases short and J 0 bases short, with 17 bases between. The CDR3 coding sequence is TGTGCCAGCTACCCCGCGGCAGACGGCTCCTACGAGCAGTACTTC. Translation gives CASYPAADGSYEQYF.

V and J are TRBV5-4 and TRBJ1-1, with unresolved D. V was trimmed by 1 base and J by 0 bases, leaving 7 bases between them. The CDR3 consists of 14 residues. CDR1 is SGHNT and CDR2 is YYREEE in the germline V gene (reference sequence). CDR3 nucleotide sequence: TGTGCCAGCAGCTTGTTGCGTATGAACACTGAAGCTTTCTTT. Protein sequence: CASSLLRMNTEAFF.

The chain joins TRBV28 to TRBJ2-7; D may be TRBD1 (5 bases). V was trimmed by 6 bases and J by 3 bases, leaving 15 bases between them. CDR3 length equals 14 residues. Germline CDR1 and CDR2: MDHEN and SYDVKM. In DNA form, the CDR3 reads TGTGCCAGCAGCCTAGGGCAGGGTAACTACGAGCAGTACTTC. It translates to CASSLGQGNYEQYF.